The next 8 T cell receptor beta chains were all read from a single sample in a study of PD-L1 blockade in urothelial cancer. Time point: pretreatment peripheral blood. The protocol was immunoSEQ multiplex PCR, while the TCRdb copy is restricted to in-frame clones and leaves out a portion. This table holds 50,000 or so clones, over 65% found once. The starting material was PBMCs, obtained around atezolizumab (anti-PD-L1) treatment. These receptors were obtained from a middle-aged man with urothelial cancer.

The chain links TRBV6-5 to TRBJ2-2, with TRBD1 matching 7 bases. This CDR3 has 15 amino acids. After removal of 6 bases from V and 1 base from J, the junction contained 5 bases not matched to a gene. CDR1 is MNHEY and CDR2 is SVGAGI in the germline V gene. CDR3 loop: CASSRRTGNTGELFF. The CDR3 DNA reads as TGTGCCAGCAGCCGGAGGACAGGGAACACCGGGGAGCTGTTTTTT.

The rearrangement uses TRBV18 and TRBJ2-7; D is perhaps TRBD2 (6 bases). From germline, CDR1 is KGHSH and CDR2 LQKENI. CDR3 size: 15 residues. Trimming took off 0 bases at V and 2 bases at J, with 11 bases between the two ends. Here the CDR3 reads CASSPPAGRAYEQYF. The CDR3 DNA reads as TGTGCCAGCTCACCACCGGCGGGGCGGGCCTACGAGCAGTACTTC.

The chain combines TRBV30 with TRBJ2-7; tentatively, D is TRBD1 (5 bases). The germline V gene has CDR1 GTSNPN and CDR2 SVGIG (reference sequence). V lost 0 bases and J lost 7, with 10 bases in between. This CDR3 contains 12 residues. In DNA, the CDR3 is TGTGCCTGGAGTGTACAGGCTTGGGAGCAGTACTTC. Amino acid sequence: CAWSVQAWEQYF.

The V gene is TRBV6-5, the J gene TRBJ2-1; 7 nucleotides agree with TRBD1. Germline CDR1 MNHEY, CDR2 SVGAGI. The CDR3 consists of 15 residues. The junction had 10 bases not matched to a gene; V was cut back by 6 bases and J by 5 bases. The DNA for the CDR3 is TGTGCCAGCAGCCCACCCGGGACAGTGGACAATGAGCAGTTCTTC. Protein product: CASSPPGTVDNEQFF.

The chain uses TRBV27 and TRBJ2-7; D is ambiguous. CDR1 and CDR2 from the germline V gene are MNHEY and SMNVEV (reference sequence). V was clipped by 0 bases and J by 4 bases, with 7 bases between them. The CDR3 has 13 amino acids. The CDR3 sequence: CASSLSSRYEQYF. CDR3 sequence (DNA): TGTGCCAGCAGTTTATCCTCGCGGTACGAGCAGTACTTC.

The CDR3 loop is CASSLSLIGGETQYF. The DNA of the CDR3 is TGTGCCAGCAGTCTTTCCCTTATTGGGGGGGAGACCCAGTACTTC. The J gene is TRBJ2-5, the V gene TRBV27, with D tentatively TRBD2 (6 bases). Trimming stripped 5 bases from V and 5 bases from J, with 18 bases between. CDR1 MNHEY and CDR2 SMNVEV come from the germline V gene (reference sequence). This CDR3 contains 15 residues.

The CDR3 sequence: CASSLGAGGIYGYTF. CDR3 DNA: TGTGCCAGCAGCTTGGGGGCCGGAGGCATCTATGGCTACACCTTC. The chain recombines TRBV5-8 with TRBJ1-2, with D uncertain. V was trimmed by 0 bases and J by 4 bases, leaving 13 bases between them. The CDR3 length is 15 residues. CDR1 and CDR2 from the germline V gene are SGHTS and YDEGEE.

The chain uses TRBV5-1 and TRBJ1-1; TRBD1 aligns across 9 bases. Germline V gene sequence: CDR1 SGHRS, CDR2 YFSETQ. V lost 3 bases, J lost 1 base, and 1 base stayed unmatched. This CDR3 contains 14 residues. The CDR3 loop reads CASSSDRGNTEAFF. In DNA form, the CDR3 reads TGCGCCAGCAGCTCGGACAGGGGGAACACTGAAGCTTTCTTT. The full variable domain, rest sourced from reference TRBV5-1 and TRBJ1-1, is KAGVTQTPRYLIKTRGQQVTLSCSPISGHRSVSWYQQTPGQGLQFLFEYFSETQRNKGNFPGRFSGRQFSNSRSEMNVSTLELGDSALYLCASSSDRGNTEAFFGQGTRLTVV.